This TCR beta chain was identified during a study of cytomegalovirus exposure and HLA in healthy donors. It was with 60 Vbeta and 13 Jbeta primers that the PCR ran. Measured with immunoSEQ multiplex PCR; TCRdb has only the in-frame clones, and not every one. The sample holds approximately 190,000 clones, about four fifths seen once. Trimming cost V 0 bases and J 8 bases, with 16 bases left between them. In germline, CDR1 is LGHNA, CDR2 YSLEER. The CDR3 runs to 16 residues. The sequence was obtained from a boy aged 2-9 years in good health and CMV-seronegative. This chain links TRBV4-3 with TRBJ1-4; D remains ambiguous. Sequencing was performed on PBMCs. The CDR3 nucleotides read TGCGCCAGCAGCCAAGACGCGGGCCGTAACTTAGAAAAACTGTTTTTT. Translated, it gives CASSQDAGRNLEKLFF.